These T cell receptor beta chains were read from a single sample in a study of blood T cells in healthy people across ages. TCRdb re-derived calls from the 5' RACE reads in MiXCR, one entry per CDR3 protein. The table lists 750,000 to 950,000 distinct CDR3 sequences, around 29% of them singletons. This sample also appeared in a second study, on T cells of mothers and their children.

Sequenced input: blood. The receptor source for this set is a middle-aged woman in good health. The CDR3 runs from the conserved cysteine through the conserved F or W. D genes are given only for firm matches. Clone size is shown for a subset of rows, as once, few, many or a class of expanded clone.

>TRBJ1-1|NA|TRBV5-1|NA
TGCACCAGCAGCCGGGACAACGTCCCGAACACTGAAGCTTTCTTT
CTSSRDNVPNTEAFF
>TRBJ1-2|NA|TRBV9|few
TGTGCCAGCAGCCCCCCCGCCCGAGGGGGCTACACCTTC
CASSPPARGGYTF
>TRBJ2-5|NA|TRBV7-9|NA
TGTGCCAGCCGAGCCCTTGGGGAGACCCAGTACTTC
CASRALGETQYF
>TRBJ2-7|NA|TRBV10-3|many
TGTGCCATCAGTGGGGGGACATTCTACGAGCAGTACTTC
CAISGGTFYEQYF
>TRBJ1-2|NA|TRBV5-1|NA
TGCGCCAGCAGCGACGTGGACAGAGCTAACTATGGCTACACCTTC
CASSDVDRANYGYTF
>TRBJ2-3|TRBD2|TRBV12-3/TRBV12-4|NA
TGTGCCGGCAGTTTAGCCTCTAGCGGGGGAGATACGCAGTATTTT
CAGSLASSGGDTQYF
>TRBJ1-5|NA|TRBV4-1|NA
TGCGCCAGCAGCCAAAGGGTGGGCAATCAGCCCCAGCATTTT
CASSQRVGNQPQHF
>TRBJ1-2|TRBD1|TRBV5-1|many
TGCGCCAGCAGCTTGGGGACAGGGATTAACTATGGCTACACCTTC
CASSLGTGINYGYTF
>TRBJ1-5|NA|TRBV10-3|once
TGTGCCATCAGCAATACAGGGACGGTTGGCCAGCCCCAGCATTTT
CAISNTGTVGQPQHF
>TRBJ1-6|NA|TRBV13|few
TGTGCCAGCAGCTTCCAGGAATCACCCCTCCACTTT
CASSFQESPLHF
>TRBJ1-5|NA|TRBV2|few
TGTGCCAGCGGACGGGACGGCCAGAATCAGCCCCAGCATTTT
CASGRDGQNQPQHF
>TRBJ1-5|NA|TRBV6-6|many
TGTGCCAGCAGTTACTCCACAAATCAGCCCCAGCATTTT
CASSYSTNQPQHF
>TRBJ2-7|NA|TRBV4-2|many
TGTGCCAGCAGCCAAGAAGGCAGGGGTGGATCCTACGAGCAGTACTTC
CASSQEGRGGSYEQYF
>TRBJ2-1|NA|TRBV20-1|few
TGCAGTGCTAGAATTAAGGAGCGGCCCTACAATGAGCAGTTCTTC
CSARIKERPYNEQFF
>TRBJ1-5|TRBD1|TRBV7-8|NA
TGTGCCAGCAGCCCCGGACAGGGGCTTTTTTCCGCTCAGCCCCAGCATTTT
CASSPGQGLFSAQPQHF
>TRBJ1-2|TRBD1|TRBV7-3|few
TGTGCCAGCAGCGTCAACCCGACAGGGCGGGAGGGCTACACCTTC
CASSVNPTGREGYTF
>TRBJ2-7|NA|TRBV5-1|many
TGCGCCAGCAGCTTGAACGACGAGCAGTACTTC
CASSLNDEQYF
>TRBJ2-7|NA|TRBV15|few
TGTGCCACCAGCAGAGATGAGGCCGTTGAGCAGTACTTC
CATSRDEAVEQYF
>TRBJ1-4|TRBD1|TRBV20-1|few
TGCAGTGCTATTAACAGACAGGGTGACGAAAAACTGTTTTTT
CSAINRQGDEKLFF
>TRBJ2-7|NA|TRBV7-9|few
TGTACCAGCAGCTCGGGACTGACCTACGAGCAGTACTTC
CTSSSGLTYEQYF
>TRBJ2-1|TRBD1|TRBV6-2/TRBV6-3|NA
TGTGCCAGCAGGGGGACAGGAGCTTGGGGGGAGCAGTTCTTC
CASRGTGAWGEQFF
>TRBJ2-5|NA|TRBV7-9|NA
TGTGCCAGCCCTAGGACAGTCCAAGAGACCCAGTACTTC
CASPRTVQETQYF
>TRBJ2-7|NA|TRBV14|NA
TGTGCCAGCAGCCAAGGCGGGTGGGGGCAGTACTTC
CASSQGGWGQYF
>TRBJ2-3|TRBD2|TRBV27|few
TGTGCCAGCAGTTTATCTGGCGGGGGTCGGGATACGCAGTATTTT
CASSLSGGGRDTQYF